Below are 26 T cell receptor beta chains sequenced from a single sample in a study of cytomegalovirus exposure and HLA in healthy donors. The PCR contained 60 Vbeta and 13 Jbeta primers. The repertoire was sequenced with immunoSEQ multiplex PCR; TCRdb's copy has only in-frame clones and lacks some. There are 100,000 to 150,000 clones in the sample; less than 75% occur only once, and 4% to 5% lies in the top ten. Sequences were obtained from PBMCs. The receptors originated from a woman between 40 and 50 years old in good health and CMV-seronegative.

The gene calls are TRBV13 and TRBJ2-1; 10 bases fit TRBD2. Trimming at V came to 0 bases and at J to 7 bases, leaving 12 bases not matched to a gene. This CDR3 spans 18 amino acids. The V gene's germline CDR1 is PRHDT and CDR2 FYEKMQ (reference sequence). As DNA, the CDR3 is TGTGCCAGCAGCTTAGGTTTCGGGTCTAGCGGGAGTTTGAATGAGCAGTTCTTC. It specifies CASSLGFGSSGSLNEQFF.

The CDR3 DNA sequence: TGTGCCAGCAGCTCGCCCTCTGGACAGGGGAGCTCCTACGAGCAGTACTTC. It specifies CASSSPSGQGSSYEQYF. The chain is built from TRBV7-9 and TRBJ2-7, with 9 positions matching TRBD1. Looked up from germline, CDR1 is SEHNR and CDR2 is FQNEAQ (reference sequence). This CDR3 comprises 17 residues. The V and J ends lost 4 bases and 0 bases, in that order; junction bases with no gene match: 10.

This sequence joins TRBV7-2 and TRBJ2-1, with 8 bases fitting TRBD2. Germline trimming cut 6 bases from V and 7 bases from J; bases unmatched to any gene: 20. The CDR3 loop spans 18 amino acids. Germline CDR1 and CDR2: SGHTA and FQGNSA. CDR3 sequence (DNA): TGTGCCAGCAGTCTACAAATTAGAATGGGAGGCGGGAGGAATGAGCAGTTCTTC. It translates to CASSLQIRMGGGRNEQFF.

The chain recombines TRBV7-3 with TRBJ2-3; D is uncertain. CDR1 is SGHTA, CDR2 FQGTGA, per germline. Trimming removed 1 base from V and 4 bases from J, with 6 bases in between. This CDR3 spans 13 amino acids. Written as DNA, the CDR3 is TGTGCCAGCAGCTTAAGAGGTTCAGATACGCAGTATTTT. Residues: CASSLRGSDTQYF.

This chain uses TRBV28 with TRBJ1-1; 9 bases are a match to TRBD1. The CDR3 has 14 residues. Trimming cost V 6 bases and J 1 base; bases outside gene matches: 3. CDR1 is MDHEN, CDR2 SYDVKM, per germline. CDR3 in amino acids: CASSPDRGNTEAFF. The CDR3 DNA reads as TGTGCCAGCAGCCCGGACAGGGGGAACACTGAAGCTTTCTTT.

This sequence joins TRBV7-3 and TRBJ1-2; D unresolved. Trimming shortened V by 9 bases and J by 0 bases, and 11 bases separated the two germline ends. This CDR3 is built from 13 residues. Germline-derived CDR1 and CDR2 are SGHTA and FQGTGA. The CDR3: CASAEGSNYGYTF. CDR3 in DNA: TGTGCCAGTGCCGAGGGCTCTAACTATGGCTACACCTTC.

The chain's CDR3 is CASPGRRTYNEQFF. Written as DNA, the CDR3 is TGTGCCAGTCCGGGAAGACGGACGTACAATGAGCAGTTCTTC. This chain joins TRBV21-1 and TRBJ2-1; the table's D call of TRBD2 was not tested on the DNA. TRBV21-1 constitutes a pseudogene. The CDR3 totals 14 residues.

This chain connects TRBV6-1 to TRBJ1-1, with TRBD1 as a possible D gene (5 bases). The V gene lost 6 bases and the J gene lost 1 base, with 15 bases spanning the gap. This CDR3 has 15 amino acids. Germline values: CDR1 MNHNS, CDR2 SASEGT. This CDR3 reads CASSAGRRGNTEAFF. The CDR3 nucleotides read TGTGCCAGCAGCGCTGGTAGGAGGGGGAACACTGAAGCTTTCTTT.

The genes are TRBV27 and TRBJ1-4; no clear D. Trimming cost V 3 bases and J 7 bases, with 9 bases left between them. This CDR3 comprises 13 residues. Germline CDR1 is MNHEY and CDR2 is SMNVEV (reference sequence). As DNA, the CDR3 is TGTGCCAGCAGTTTTAGGTGGGCTGAAAAACTGTTTTTT. Amino acids: CASSFRWAEKLFF.

The chain joins TRBV4-2 to TRBJ1-2, with 10 positions matching TRBD1. After removal of 0 bases from V and 8 bases from J, the junction contained 6 bases not matched to a gene. Germline CDR1 reads LGHNA; CDR2 reads YNFKEQ. There are 15 residues in the CDR3. CDR3 in DNA: TGTGCCAGCAGCCAAGATCTGACAGGGGGCCGGGGCTACACCTTC. The encoded protein is CASSQDLTGGRGYTF.

The J gene is TRBJ2-7, the V gene TRBV28, with 8 bases fitting TRBD1. The CDR3 covers 15 residues. The germline gives CDR1 MDHEN, CDR2 SYDVKM. V shed 2 bases and J 0 bases; nucleotides not matched to a gene: 3. CDR3 loop: CASSLGTGLSYEQYF. The CDR3 DNA is TGTGCCAGCAGTTTAGGGACAGGACTCTCCTACGAGCAGTACTTC.

A few counts support this clone. The CDR3, as DNA: TGTGCCATCAGCAAAGACCTTACAGAGGGAAACACCATATATTTT. It is translated as CAISKDLTEGNTIYF. The rearrangement uses TRBV10-3 and TRBJ1-3, with D hard to call. Germline CDR1 and CDR2: ENHRY and SYGVKD. Deletions cut 6 bases from V and 4 bases from J, with 16 bases between. The CDR3 length is 15 residues.

The chain carries TRBV7-2 and TRBJ1-3; D is undetermined. The germline gives CDR1 SGHTA, CDR2 FQGNSA. The CDR3 consists of 14 residues. The V and J ends lost 6 bases and 6 bases respectively, with 15 bases between them. The CDR3 DNA follows: TGTGCCAGCAGTCCCGGGAAAATGGTAAACACCATATATTTT. This sequence encodes CASSPGKMVNTIYF. The entire variable domain, with the rest obtained from reference TRBV7-2 and TRBJ1-3, is as follows: GAGVSQSPSNKVTEKGKDVELRCDPISGHTALYWYRQSLGQGLEFLIYFQGNSAPDKSGLPSDRFSAERTGGSVSTLTIQRTQQEDSAVYLCASSPGKMVNTIYFGEGSWLTVV.

The chain is built from TRBV28 and TRBJ1-2, with 7 positions matching TRBD1. With 3 bases clipped from V and 4 bases from J, the junction kept 5 bases outside the gene matches. CDR1 MDHEN and CDR2 SYDVKM come from the germline V gene. The CDR3 loop spans 14 amino acids. This chain's CDR3 is CASSFPQGGYGYTF. CDR3 coding DNA: TGTGCCAGCAGTTTTCCTCAGGGGGGCTATGGCTACACCTTC.

The J gene is TRBJ2-7, the V gene TRBV28, with D tentatively TRBD1 (6 bases). Per germline, CDR1 MDHEN and CDR2 SYDVKM. The V end lost 6 bases, the J end lost 6 bases, and 21 bases lay between the germline ends. The CDR3 is made up of 15 amino acids. As DNA, the CDR3 is TGTGCCAGCAGCAATTCAGGGGTTGGTGTCTTCGAGCAGTACTTC. This gives the protein CASSNSGVGVFEQYF.

The chain combines TRBV10-2 with TRBJ2-1, with TRBD2 matching over 8 bases. The ends lost 3 bases at V and 6 bases at J; junction bases unmatched: 13. This CDR3 has 17 amino acids. CDR1 is WSHSY and CDR2 is SAAADI in the germline V gene. CDR3 amino acids: CASSDEWSGRLGNEQFF. The CDR3 coding sequence is TGCGCCAGCAGTGATGAGTGGAGCGGGAGATTGGGCAATGAGCAGTTCTTC.

The rearrangement uses TRBV7-2 and TRBJ2-3; 9 nucleotides agree with TRBD2. The CDR3 has 16 residues. Per germline, CDR1 SGHTA and CDR2 FQGNSA. V gave up 4 bases and J gave up 7 bases; unmatched junction bases: 12. The CDR3 nucleotides read TGTGCCAGCAGCTCCAAGAGTGCGGGGGGGCCGCATACGCAGTATTTT. Its protein is CASSSKSAGGPHTQYF.

This clone was seen more than once but under ten times. This chain links TRBV6-5 with TRBJ2-2; 7 nucleotides match TRBD1. CDR3 length: 15 amino acids. Germline assignment: CDR1 MNHEY and CDR2 SVGAGI. Losses at the gene ends were 7 bases for V and 3 bases for J; bases not matched to a gene: 8. The DNA of the CDR3 is TGTGCCAGCACGGCAGGGGGAATTCACACCGGGGAGCTGTTTTTT. It encodes CASTAGGIHTGELFF.

The V and J genes are TRBV7-2 and TRBJ1-1; D may be TRBD1 (6 bases). The CDR3 has 14 amino acids. Trimming removed 1 base from V and 7 bases from J, with 13 bases in between. CDR1 is SGHTA and CDR2 is FQGNSA in the germline V gene. CDR3 residues: CASSLDTIQGEAFF. In nucleotides, the CDR3 is TGTGCCAGCAGCTTAGACACAATACAGGGTGAAGCTTTCTTT. The whole variable domain, remainder taken from reference TRBV7-2 and TRBJ1-1, is GAGVSQSPSNKVTEKGKDVELRCDPISGHTALYWYRQSLGQGLEFLIYFQGNSAPDKSGLPSDRFSAERTGGSVSTLTIQRTQQEDSAVYLCASSLDTIQGEAFFGQGTRLTVV.

The J gene is TRBJ1-3, the V gene TRBV4-3; D gene unclear. Trimming took 0 bases from V and 3 from J, leaving 9 bases between them. Germline assignment: CDR1 LGHNA and CDR2 YSLEER. This CDR3 is built from 15 residues. The CDR3 DNA sequence: TGCGCCAGCAGCCAAGACCGACTGAGTGGAAACACCATATATTTT. Encoded protein: CASSQDRLSGNTIYF.

This chain uses TRBV7-9 with TRBJ2-1, with TRBD2 matching over 9 bases. Germline V gene lookup returns CDR1 SEHNR and CDR2 FQNEAQ (reference sequence). The CDR3 is made up of 16 amino acids. Unmatched junction bases numbered 12, after V lost 5 bases and J lost 7 bases. CDR3 bases: TGTGCCAGCAGCGCAGTAGGCGGGGGGGCCATGAATGAGCAGTTCTTC. Translation gives CASSAVGGGAMNEQFF.

In this sample, this clone turned up a few times. The chain couples TRBV6-1 to TRBJ1-1, with D maybe TRBD1 (5 bases). The V end was cut by 4 bases, the J end by 1 base, with 7 bases between. There are 13 residues in the CDR3. Germline CDR1 MNHNS, CDR2 SASEGT. This chain's CDR3 is CASSAQGNTEAFF. The CDR3 DNA is TGTGCCAGCAGTGCCCAGGGGAACACTGAAGCTTTCTTT.

This chain uses TRBV19 with TRBJ1-1; D may be TRBD1 (5 bases). The CDR3 has 15 amino acids. CDR1 and CDR2 (germline): LNHDA, SQIVND (reference sequence). V was trimmed by 3 bases and J by 0 bases, leaving 11 bases between them. The CDR3 is CASSMAGGMNTEAFF. The CDR3 coding sequence is TGTGCCAGTAGTATGGCCGGGGGGATGAACACTGAAGCTTTCTTT.

With respect to this clone: Other nucleotide sequences in the sample specify the same CDR3. V and J are TRBV2 and TRBJ2-1, with TRBD1 as a possible D gene (6 bases). The CDR3 has 14 amino acids. Trimming removed 6 bases at V and 2 bases at J, with 11 bases between. Germline loops: CDR1 SNHLY, CDR2 FYNNEI. The CDR3 reads CASRAGATYNEQFF. The DNA of the CDR3 is TGTGCCAGCAGAGCAGGGGCCACCTACAATGAGCAGTTCTTC. The whole variable domain, remainder taken from reference TRBV2 and TRBJ2-1, is EPEVTQTPSHQVTQMGQEVILRCVPISNHLYFYWYRQILGQKVEFLVSFYNNEISEKSEIFDDQFSVERPDGSNFTLKIRSTKLEDSAMYFCASRAGATYNEQFFGPGTRLTVL.

V usage is TRBV6-5 and J usage is TRBJ2-4; D uncertain. The CDR3 spans 14 residues. Trimming stripped 5 bases from V and 6 bases from J, with 14 bases between. From germline, CDR1 is MNHEY and CDR2 SVGAGI. DNA for the CDR3: TGTGCCAGCAGTACCCCCAGTGTTATAAACATTCAGTACTTC. It is translated as CASSTPSVINIQYF.

J is TRBJ2-7 and V is TRBV7-3; 7 bases map to TRBD1. J lost 4 bases, V lost 4 bases, and 4 bases had no gene match. Per germline, CDR1 SGHTA and CDR2 FQGTGA. The CDR3 is made up of 13 amino acids. Here the CDR3 DNA reads TGTGCCAGCAGCTCGGGACAGAGTTACGAGCAGTACTTC. Translated, it gives CASSSGQSYEQYF.